This TCR beta chain appears in the sequencing data of a study of shared clonotypes between healthy human individuals. As for the study in general: CD8 memory received one plate per donor, CD8 naive two, CD4 memory three and CD4 naive three. Study-level results: Of the naive CD4 clonotypes, around 4.7% were shared across a few donors. Compared with memory subsets, naive subsets generally had larger estimated richness.

Positively selected for CCR7, the CD45RO-negative cells used as naive CD8 cells excluded terminally differentiated effector memory CD45RA+ cells. Germline lookup yields CDR1 LNHDA and CDR2 SQIVND (reference sequence). The V end lost 1 base, the J end lost 3 bases, and 13 bases lay between the germline ends. This CDR3 spans 15 amino acids. Comment on this clone: No antigen is known for it.

TCRdb keeps only in-frame clones here, not all; method: immunoSEQ multiplex PCR. The repertoire holds over 2 million clones, with around 96% as singletons. The sample consisted of naive CD8+ T cells sorted from blood. This clonotype originated in a young man in good health. The chain uses TRBV19 and TRBJ2-7; D is possibly TRBD1 or TRBD2 (5 bases each). The CDR3, as DNA: TGTGCCAGTAGTATAGCGACGGGGCCCGGCTACGAGCAGTACTTC. This encodes CASSIATGPGYEQYF.